The T cell receptor (beta chain) under discussion was sequenced for a study of T cells expressing NK-cell markers. Study details: The eight sequenced donors comprised seven who were HCMV-seropositive and one who was seronegative.

In generating TCR beta cDNA, 5'RACE template switching with UMIs was used. From the 5' RACE reads, TCRdb lists one entry per CDR3 protein and no DNA. Its table records a few hundred thousand distinct CDR3 sequences. This CDR3 has 15 amino acids. Germline CDR1 is SNHLY and CDR2 is FYNNEI. Study-wide findings and caveats: There were four donors in whom these clonotypes also led the CD3+CD56-NKG2C+ fraction.

As to this clonotype: Its antigen is unidentified.

The rearrangement links TRBV2 to TRBJ2-6; checking the TCRdb D call of TRBD1 is not possible without DNA. The sample was blood T cells: a sorted CD56 or NKG2C T cell subset, CD4+ or CD8+ T cells, or bulk PBMC T cells (not recorded which). The TCR originated in a man younger than 30 in good health. The CDR3 protein is CASSNRGQGANVLTF.